Below, one T cell receptor (beta chain) is given with its context. CDR1 is LNHDA and CDR2 is SQIVND in the germline V gene (reference sequence). V lost 7 bases, J lost 2 bases, and 11 bases lay in between. The CDR3 spans 13 residues. The data are from a study of PD-L1 blockade in urothelial cancer. The wider study: Atezolizumab, begun by patients in about 2014, was given at 1,200 mg intravenously every 3 weeks.

Data came from immunoSEQ multiplex PCR; TCRdb stores just in-frame clones and leaves some out. The sample consists of about 750 clones, 35% of them appearing once. The chain uses TRBV19 and TRBJ1-1; D gene unclear. The receptor comes from a man over 45 with urothelial cancer. The sample in question was tumor tissue, obtained before atezolizumab (anti-PD-L1) treatment. The CDR3 DNA reads as TGTGCCAGTATAGGGCAGTTCAACACTGAAGCTTTCTTT. Amino acid sequence: CASIGQFNTEAFF.